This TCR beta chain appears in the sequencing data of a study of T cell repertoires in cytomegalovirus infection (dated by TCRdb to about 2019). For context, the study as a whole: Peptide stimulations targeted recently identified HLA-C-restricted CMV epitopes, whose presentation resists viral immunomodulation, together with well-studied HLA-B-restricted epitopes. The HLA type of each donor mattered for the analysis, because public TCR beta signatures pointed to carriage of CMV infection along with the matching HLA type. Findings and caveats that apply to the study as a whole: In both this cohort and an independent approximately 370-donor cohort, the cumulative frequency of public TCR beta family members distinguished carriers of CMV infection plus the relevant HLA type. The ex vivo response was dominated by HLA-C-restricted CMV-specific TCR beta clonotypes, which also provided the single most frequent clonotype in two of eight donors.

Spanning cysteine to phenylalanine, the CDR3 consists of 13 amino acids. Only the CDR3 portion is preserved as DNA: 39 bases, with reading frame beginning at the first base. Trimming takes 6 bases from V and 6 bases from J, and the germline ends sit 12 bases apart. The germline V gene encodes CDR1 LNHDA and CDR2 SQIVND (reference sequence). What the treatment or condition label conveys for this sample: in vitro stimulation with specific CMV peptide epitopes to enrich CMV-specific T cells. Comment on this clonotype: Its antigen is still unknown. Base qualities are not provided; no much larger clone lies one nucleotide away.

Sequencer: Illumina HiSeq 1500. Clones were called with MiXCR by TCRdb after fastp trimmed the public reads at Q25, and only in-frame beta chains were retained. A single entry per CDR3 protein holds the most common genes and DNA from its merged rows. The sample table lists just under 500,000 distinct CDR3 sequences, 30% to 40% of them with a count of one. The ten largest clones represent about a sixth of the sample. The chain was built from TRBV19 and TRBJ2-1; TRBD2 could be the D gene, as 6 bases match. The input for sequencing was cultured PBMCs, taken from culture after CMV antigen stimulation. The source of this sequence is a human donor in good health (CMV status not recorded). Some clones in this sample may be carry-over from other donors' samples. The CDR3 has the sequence CASRGRDFNEQFF. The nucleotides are TGTGCCAGTAGAGGCCGGGACTTCAATGAGCAGTTCTTC.